A selection of T cell receptor beta chains follows, all from one sample in a study of CD8 T cells in ankylosing spondylitis. MiXCR was run by TCRdb on the 5' RACE reads, yielding one entry per CDR3 protein. The sample has 150,000 to 200,000 distinct CDR3 sequences, over 10% seen once. The sequencing sample was made of blood, either unsorted or a sorted T cell fraction (not recorded which). All receptors derive from a female donor with ankylosing spondylitis or in good health (not recorded which). Each CDR3 is given with its conserved first and last residue. Each record gives: D gene, clone size, J gene, CDR3 length, V gene, CDR3 protein, CDR3 DNA. A D gene is named only where the DNA matches it firmly. Clone size, where shown, is once, few, many, or a class for clones that have expanded.

TRBD2	few	TRBJ2-1	16	TRBV7-2	CASSLASGIGGYEQFF	TGTGCCAGCAGCTTAGCTAGCGGGATTGGTGGCTATGAGCAGTTCTTC
-	few	TRBJ2-5	14	TRBV7-9	CASSFPLGEETQYF	TGTGCCAGCAGCTTCCCCCTAGGGGAAGAGACCCAGTACTTC
-	many	TRBJ1-1	15	TRBV5-1	CASSLGAGVGTEAFF	TGCGCCAGCAGCTTGGGAGCAGGGGTAGGGACTGAAGCTTTCTTT
-	many	TRBJ1-1	19	TRBV3-1	CASSQRPLRGTTVNTEAFF	TGTGCCAGCAGCCAAAGGCCTCTAAGGGGCACAACTGTGAACACTGAAGCTTTCTTT
-	many	TRBJ1-6	12	TRBV30	CAWSAINSPLHF	TGTGCCTGGAGTGCAATTAATTCACCCCTCCACTTT
-	-	TRBJ2-3	12	TRBV29-1	CSVGQPRNTQYF	TGCAGCGTTGGACAGCCACGGAATACGCAGTATTTT
TRBD1	many	TRBJ2-3	15	TRBV7-9	CASSARQGPTDTQYF	TGTGCCAGCAGCGCAAGACAGGGCCCCACAGATACGCAGTATTTT
-	-	TRBJ2-2	12	TRBV19	CASRPIPGELFF	TGTGCCAGTAGGCCTATACCCGGGGAGCTGTTTTTT
-	-	TRBJ1-1	13	TRBV5-1	CASWGTVNTEAFF	TGCGCCAGCTGGGGGACGGTGAACACTGAAGCTTTCTTT
-	few	TRBJ2-2	12	TRBV6-2/TRBV6-3	CASSYYGGELFF	TGTGCCAGCTCGTACTATGGCGGGGAGCTGTTTTTT
TRBD2	few	TRBJ2-5	15	TRBV20-1	CSAELGTSGIETQYF	TGCAGTGCAGAACTCGGGACTAGCGGGATAGAGACCCAGTACTTC
-	many	TRBJ1-4	14	TRBV25-1	CASSDGRSNEKLFF	TGTGCCAGCAGTGATGGGCGTTCAAATGAAAAACTGTTTTTT
TRBD2	many	TRBJ2-7	14	TRBV13	CASSPIAGGYEQYF	TGTGCCAGCAGCCCGATAGCGGGAGGTTACGAGCAGTACTTC
-	many	TRBJ2-2	16	TRBV18	CASSPQRRANTGELFF	TGTGCCAGCTCACCCCAGCGGAGGGCGAACACCGGGGAGCTGTTTTTT
TRBD2	-	TRBJ2-3	15	TRBV4-2	CASSQALAGEHTQYF	TGTGCCAGCAGCCAAGCATTAGCGGGAGAACATACGCAGTATTTT
TRBD2	-	TRBJ2-3	19	TRBV4-1	CASSQPLGTSGRSTDTQYF	TGCGCCAGCAGCCAACCTCTTGGGACTAGCGGGAGAAGCACAGATACGCAGTATTTT
-	-	TRBJ2-3	14	TRBV30	CAWREGLDGDTQYF	TGTGCCTGGAGGGAGGGACTCGATGGTGATACGCAGTATTTT
TRBD1	many	TRBJ1-2	17	TRBV5-8	CASSLRDSGSTIYGYTF	TGTGCCAGCAGCTTGAGGGACAGCGGTTCAACCATCTATGGCTACACCTTC
TRBD1	few	TRBJ1-3	18	TRBV11-2	CASSPRSGQGISGNTIYF	TGTGCCAGCAGCCCGCGATCGGGACAGGGGATCTCTGGAAACACCATATATTTT
-	-	TRBJ1-4	14	TRBV6-5	CASSYSTGPESLFF	TGTGCCAGCAGTTACTCGACCGGACCGGAAAGTCTGTTTTTT
TRBD1	few	TRBJ1-4	15	TRBV4-3	CASSQDHRQGEKLFF	TGCGCCAGCAGCCAAGATCACCGACAGGGGGAAAAACTGTTTTTT
-	many	TRBJ1-2	14	TRBV2	CASRGEAGDYGYTF	TGTGCCAGCAGAGGCGAGGCAGGGGACTATGGCTACACCTTC
TRBD1	-	TRBJ1-2	15	TRBV9	CASSPGTGGGYGYTF	TGTGCCAGCAGCCCCGGGACAGGGGGCGGGTATGGCTACACCTTC
TRBD2	-	TRBJ2-2	15	TRBV12-3/TRBV12-4	CASSPSGSKTGELFF	TGTGCCAGCAGTCCCAGCGGGAGCAAAACCGGGGAGCTGTTTTTT
-	many	TRBJ2-3	12	TRBV29-1	CSGRVEADTQYF	TGCAGCGGCAGGGTAGAGGCAGATACGCAGTATTTT
-	-	TRBJ2-1	15	TRBV7-7	CASSSEPVSYNEQFF	TGTGCCAGCAGCTCCGAGCCCGTCTCCTACAATGAGCAGTTCTTC
-	-	TRBJ1-1	11	TRBV20-1	CSAKKNTEAFF	TGCAGTGCTAAGAAGAACACTGAAGCTTTCTTT
-	many	TRBJ2-7	13	TRBV3-1	CASSPGEGYEQYF	TGTGCCAGCAGCCCGGGAGAAGGCTACGAGCAGTACTTC
-	-	TRBJ1-1	14	TRBV15	CATSRDHGGTEAFF	TGTGCCACCAGCAGGGACCACGGGGGTACTGAAGCTTTCTTT
-	few	TRBJ2-7	13	TRBV20-1	CSARDPYSFEQYF	TGCAGTGCTAGAGATCCCTACTCGTTCGAGCAGTACTTC
-	-	TRBJ1-1	18	TRBV12-3/TRBV12-4	CALRSPGPRGGWDTEAFF	TGTGCCCTCCGTTCCCCCGGCCCACGGGGAGGATGGGACACTGAAGCTTTCTTT
TRBD1	many	TRBJ1-1	15	TRBV12-3/TRBV12-4	CASSLQGQGNTEAFF	TGTGCCAGCAGCCTACAGGGACAGGGTAACACTGAAGCTTTCTTT
TRBD2	few	TRBJ2-7	15	TRBV28	CASSFGGRSSYEQYF	TGTGCCAGCAGTTTTGGCGGGAGGAGCTCCTACGAGCAGTACTTC
TRBD2	many	TRBJ2-3	14	TRBV20-1	CSATPLAGQDTQYF	TGCAGTGCTACTCCGCTAGCGGGACAAGATACGCAGTATTTT
-	many	TRBJ2-3	13	TRBV29-1	CSVKGRVTDTQYF	TGCAGCGTTAAAGGCAGGGTAACAGATACGCAGTATTTT
TRBD2	few	TRBJ2-1	14	TRBV30	CAWSRGGTSGEQFF	TGTGCCTGGAGTAGAGGGGGGACTAGCGGGGAGCAGTTCTTC
TRBD2	many	TRBJ2-1	13	TRBV11-2	CASKGLATSEQFF	TGTGCCAGCAAGGGACTAGCGACGAGTGAGCAGTTCTTC
-	many	TRBJ1-2	14	TRBV29-1	CSVDRSGGASGYTF	TGCAGCGTTGACCGATCTGGGGGGGCTAGTGGCTACACCTTC
-	many	TRBJ2-5	11	TRBV25-1	CASSEYETQYF	TGTGCCAGCAGTGAATATGAGACCCAGTACTTC
TRBD1	many	TRBJ1-1	13	TRBV6-2/TRBV6-3	CASSYMDRREAFF	TGTGCCAGCAGTTACATGGACAGGAGGGAAGCTTTCTTT
TRBD1	many	TRBJ1-2	14	TRBV7-9	CASSQRQGTYGYTF	TGTGCCAGCAGCCAGCGACAGGGGACGTATGGCTACACCTTC